This T cell receptor (beta chain) was found in a study of blood T cell repertoires in COVID-19. Those enrolled in Seattle joined during active infection and were followed longitudinally afterward. The assay was immunoSEQ multiplex PCR, and TCRdb's table has in-frame clones only and misses some. The table lists fewer than 200,000 clones, 70% to 90% of them singletons. The sequence was collected from an elderly woman with COVID-19, enrolled during active disease. Sequenced: peripheral blood.

The CDR3 coding sequence is TGTGCCAGCAGACCAAGTACAGGGGGCGGCAATCAGCCCCAGCATTTT. Its translation: CASRPSTGGGNQPQHF. V and J are TRBV7-2 and TRBJ1-5, with TRBD1 matching over 9 bases. The CDR3 length is 16 residues. Per germline, CDR1 SGHTA and CDR2 FQGNSA. J lost 2 bases, V lost 6 bases, and 8 bases had no gene match. Filled out from reference TRBV7-2 and TRBJ1-5, the complete variable domain reads GAGVSQSPSNKVTEKGKDVELRCDPISGHTALYWYRQSLGQGLEFLIYFQGNSAPDKSGLPSDRFSAERTGGSVSTLTIQRTQQEDSAVYLCASRPSTGGGNQPQHFGDGTRLSIL.